This entry lists 28 T cell receptor beta chains sequenced from one sample in a study of CD8+CD57+ T cells in acquired aplastic anemia. Template material for TCR beta VDJ and CDR3 profiling consisted of genomic DNA. In TCRdb, the reads were re-called with MiXCR into one record per CDR3 protein. The sample lists some 410,000 distinct CDR3 sequences; just under 70% were seen once. Source material: sorted CD4+, CD8+, or CD8+CD57+ T cells (not recorded which) from PBMCs. These receptors were obtained from a human donor in good health, serving as a control.

The sample holds many counts of this clonotype. V usage is TRBV6-5 and J usage is TRBJ2-7; TRBD1 matches at 9 bases. The CDR3 runs 15 residues. Germline values: CDR1 MNHEY, CDR2 SVGAGI. The V gene end was trimmed by 0 bases and the J gene end by 5 bases; junction bases not matched to a gene: 5. The CDR3 DNA is TGTGCCAGCAGTTACTCGGGGGACAGGGTGAACGAGCAGTACTTC. It translates to CASSYSGDRVNEQYF.

Remarks on this clonotype: Without the conserved terminal phenylalanine or tryptophan, this CDR3 likely stems from a read error. The DNA is left out, because the CDR3 cannot be placed on it with certainty; the CDR3 is given as TCRdb lists it. The genes are TRBV2 and TRBJ2-1; the table's D gene call, TRBD1, was not cross checked with the DNA. The germline CDR1 and CDR2 sequences are SNHLY and FYNNEI. The CDR3 has 15 residues if both end residues are counted. CDR3 region: CASIWDGEAFFEQCI.

V and J are TRBV9 and TRBJ1-2; TRBD1 agrees at 9 bases. Germline V gene lookup returns CDR1 SGDLS and CDR2 YYNGEE. This CDR3 region has 15 residues. J gave up 7 bases and V 0 bases, and 7 bases lay outside the gene matches. CDR3: CASSVAGQGSRGYTF. CDR3 DNA sequence: TGTGCCAGCAGCGTAGCGGGACAGGGATCGCGTGGCTACACCTTC.

The genes are TRBV20-1 and TRBJ2-3; D unclear. The germline V and J ends were trimmed by 4 bases and 7 bases, with 12 bases remaining between them. This CDR3 is built from 12 residues. Germline CDR1 and CDR2: DFQATT and SNEGSKA (reference sequence). The CDR3 sequence is CSATSARNTQYF. DNA for the CDR3: TGCAGTGCTACCTCAGCTAGAAATACGCAGTATTTT.

This sequence joins TRBV20-1 and TRBJ2-3, with 12 bases that match TRBD2. Trimming cost V 6 bases and J 3 bases; bases outside gene matches: 4. CDR3 length equals 14 residues. Germline CDR1 reads DFQATT; CDR2 reads SNEGSKA (reference sequence). The CDR3 bases are TGCAGTGCAACGACTAGCGGGGGAACAGATACGCAGTATTTT. Amino acids: CSATTSGGTDTQYF.

Details on this clonotype: The final CDR3 position lacks the conserved phenylalanine or tryptophan, pointing to a likely read error. Because the CDR3's place on the DNA is in doubt, the DNA is left out and the CDR3 is given as listed by TCRdb. The chain couples TRBV12-3 or TRBV12-4 to TRBJ2-6; TRBD1 was called by the table and not checked on the DNA. From its first to its last residue, the CDR3 has 9 amino acids. This chain's CDR3 is CASRHGGGS.

In its sample, this clonotype was seen many times. This chain uses TRBV6-5 with TRBJ2-7; 8 bases align to TRBD1. Germline values: CDR1 MNHEY, CDR2 SVGAGI. This CDR3 spans 15 amino acids. V was pared by 5 bases and J by 2 bases, with 8 bases of the junction left unmatched. The CDR3 is CASSATGGPTYEQYF. CDR3 DNA: TGTGCCAGCAGTGCCACAGGGGGACCTACCTACGAGCAGTACTTC.

The chain links TRBV10-2 to TRBJ1-1; TRBD1 agrees at 12 bases. This CDR3 region has 15 residues. Germline CDR1 reads WSHSY; CDR2 reads SAAADI. V lost 6 bases and J lost 12; bases outside the gene matches: 14. The CDR3 region is CASRAGTGGREESFF. CDR3 nucleotides: TGCGCCAGCAGGGCCGGGACAGGGGGCCGGGAGGAGTCTTTCTTT.

The chain recombines TRBV9 with TRBJ2-7; 8 nucleotides align to TRBD2. V shed 4 bases, J shed 8 bases, and the junction held 17 bases outside the gene matches. The CDR3 has 16 residues. CDR1 SGDLS and CDR2 YYNGEE come from the germline V gene. The DNA of the CDR3 is TGTGCCAGCAGCCTCGGGGGGGGCGGACCCTACGACCAGCAGTACTTC. This translates into CASSLGGGGPYDQQYF.

The chain joins TRBV6-1 to TRBJ1-2; unclear D gene. The CDR3 spans 13 residues. Germline CDR1 reads MNHNS; CDR2 reads SASEGT. Trimming removed 5 bases at V and 7 bases at J, with 14 bases between. In nucleotides, the CDR3 is TGTGCCAGCAGTCAAGACCGCCTTGGTGGCTACACCTTC. This translates into CASSQDRLGGYTF.

Many counts were recorded for this clonotype. The rearrangement uses TRBV2 and TRBJ2-7; weak D call: TRBD1 (5 bases). V lost 4 bases, J lost 0 bases, and 10 bases lay in between. Germline CDR1 reads SNHLY; CDR2 reads FYNNEI. The CDR3 is made up of 14 amino acids. The CDR3 coding sequence is TGTGCCAGCAGTGTGTCCAGGGCCTCCTACGAGCAGTACTTC. As protein: CASSVSRASYEQYF.

CDR3 sequence (DNA): TGTGCCACCAGGACCTTGGTGGTAGGCCTCTCCAGACGGTTCTTC. Translation gives CATRTLVVGLSRRFF. The chain couples TRBV7-6 to TRBJ2-1, with D uncertain. V was cut by 10 bases and J by 15 bases, with 31 bases left in between. Germline CDR1 SGHVS, CDR2 FNYEAQ. The CDR3 is made up of 15 amino acids. The full variable domain, its missing parts supplied by reference TRBV7-6 and TRBJ2-1, is GAGVSQSPRYKVTKRGQDVALRCDPISGHVSLYWYRQALGQGPEFLTYFNYEAQQDKSGLPNDRFSAERPEGSISTLTIQRTEQRDSAMYRCATRTLVVGLSRRFFGPGTRLTVL.

Notes on this clonotype: The germline gene is not matched at one end of the junction; a read error may be the cause. This rearrangement joins TRBV7-7 to TRBJ1-2; 9 bases line up with TRBD1. This CDR3 has 14 amino acids. CDR1 and CDR2 from the germline V gene are SSHAT and FNYEAQ (reference sequence). Here the CDR3 reads CASSSPGQGGGYTF. In DNA form, the CDR3 reads TGTGCTAGCAGCTCCCCGGGACAGGGAGGTGGCTACACCTTC.

This clonotype was observed a few times. The J gene is TRBJ2-7, the V gene TRBV4-3, with D perhaps assigned TRBD1 or TRBD2 (5 bases each). Trimming removed 5 bases at V and 5 bases at J, with 19 bases between. The germline gives CDR1 LGHNA, CDR2 YSLEER. The CDR3 extends over 15 amino acids. CDR3 in DNA: TGCGCCAGCAGCAGAGGGACCCCAGGAAGACACGAGCAGTACTTC. The encoded protein is CASSRGTPGRHEQYF.

Comments on this clonotype: An end of the junction does not agree with germline; a read error may underlie this. V usage is TRBV15 and J usage is TRBJ2-3; D call uncertain. CDR3 size: 14 residues. Germline V gives CDR1 LNHNV, CDR2 YYDKDF (reference sequence). The CDR3: CATSGRSNNAPQHF. DNA of the CDR3: TGTGCCACCAGCGGGCGGTCCAATAATGCTCCCCAGCACTTT.

The chain combines TRBV24-1 with TRBJ2-1; 10 bases line up with TRBD1. The CDR3 is 14 residues long. Germline V gene data show CDR1 as KGHDR and CDR2 as SFDVKD. V dropped 8 bases and J dropped 5; count of bases not matched to a gene: 5. The CDR3 DNA sequence: TGTGCCACCACTTCCGGGACAGGGGACAATGAGCAGTTCTTC. This translates into CATTSGTGDNEQFF.

The table lists this clonotype with many counts. This rearrangement joins TRBV19 to TRBJ1-2; weak D call: TRBD1 (6 bases). In germline, CDR1 is LNHDA, CDR2 SQIVND (reference sequence). This CDR3 spans 13 amino acids. V lost 2 bases and J 8 bases, leaving 12 bases between the germline ends. The chain's CDR3 is CASSISGVRGYTF. Here the CDR3 DNA reads TGTGCCAGTAGTATATCAGGGGTGAGAGGCTACACCTTC. The whole variable domain, filled in from reference TRBV19 and TRBJ1-2, reads DGGITQSPKYLFRKEGQNVTLSCEQNLNHDAMYWYRQDPGQGLRLIYYSQIVNDFQKGDIAEGYSVSREKKESFPLTVTSAQKNPTAFYLCASSISGVRGYTFGSGTRLTVV.

This clonotype appeared once. A much larger clonotype is one base distant, so this may be a read error. The CDR3 reads CASSPSAGGPGETQCF. In nucleotides, the CDR3 is TGTGCCAGCAGCCCCTCAGCGGGGGGGCCCGGAGAGACCCAGTGCTTC. The J gene is TRBJ2-5, the V gene TRBV5-8, with 10 nucleotides matching TRBD2. The CDR3 spans 16 residues. Germline values: CDR1 SGHTS, CDR2 YDEGEE.

CDR3 DNA: TGTGCCAGCAGCCGCACGGGGAGGGCCGAAGTTAATAGCTACACCTTC. Translation: CASSRTGRAEVNSYTF. The rearrangement joins TRBV9 to TRBJ1-2; D remains unclear. Trimming stripped 4 bases from V and 9 bases from J, with 25 bases between. This CDR3 is 16 amino acids long. The germline CDR1 and CDR2 sequences are SGDLS and YYNGEE.

The rearrangement links TRBV15 to TRBJ1-2, with D unresolved. Trimming cost V 0 bases and J 6 bases, with 11 bases left between them. The V gene's germline CDR1 is LNHNV and CDR2 YYDKDF (reference sequence). The CDR3 runs 14 residues. The CDR3 coding sequence is TGTGCCACCAGCAGAGATGGAGGTAATGATGGCTACACCTTC. Its translation: CATSRDGGNDGYTF.

Of note for this clonotype: The junction departs from the called germline gene at one end, perhaps through a read error. The CDR3 DNA reads TGCGCCAGCAGGTTAGAGCTGGGGCGCGGAGGCACAGATACGCAGTATTTT. Protein product: CASRLELGRGGTDTQYF. This chain links TRBV6-5 with TRBJ2-3; tentative D call: TRBD1 (5 bases). Germline V gene lookup returns CDR1 MNHEY and CDR2 SVGAGI. The CDR3 length is 17 residues.

The rearrangement links TRBV30 to TRBJ2-2; tentative D call: TRBD1 (5 bases). The CDR3 is 14 residues long. Germline CDR1 GTSNPN, CDR2 SVGIG (reference sequence). V was trimmed by 0 bases and J by 3 bases, leaving 8 bases between them. CDR3 sequence reads: CAWSVQVDTGELFF. The CDR3 DNA sequence: TGTGCCTGGAGTGTACAGGTAGACACCGGGGAGCTGTTTTTT.

This clonotype was counted many times. J is TRBJ1-3 and V is TRBV5-1; no reliable D call. V was trimmed by 4 bases and J by 0 bases, leaving 14 bases between them. The germline gives CDR1 SGHRS, CDR2 YFSETQ. The CDR3 runs to 16 residues. The DNA of the CDR3 is TGCGCCAGCAGCGCAGTTACCGGGTTCTCTGGAAACACCATATATTTT. Translation gives CASSAVTGFSGNTIYF.

CDR3 residues: CASSVSGLAEETQYF. The CDR3 coding sequence is TGTGCCAGCAGCGTGTCGGGACTAGCGGAAGAGACCCAGTACTTC. This sequence joins TRBV9 and TRBJ2-5; TRBD2 agrees at 11 bases. The CDR3 runs 15 residues. The J segment lost 3 bases and the V segment lost 2 bases, leaving 3 bases of the junction unmatched. Germline CDR1 SGDLS, CDR2 YYNGEE.

In regard to this clonotype: Germline is not matched at one junction end, which may reflect a read error. This CDR3 reads CARSLDGDPSTDTF. DNA for the CDR3: TGTGCCCGCAGCTTAGACGGGGACCCTAGCACAGATACGTTC. The V gene is TRBV7-3, the J gene TRBJ2-5; D tentatively reads TRBD1 or TRBD2 (5 bases each). Per germline, CDR1 SGHTA and CDR2 FQGTGA. The CDR3 spans 14 residues. The full variable domain, completed using reference TRBV7-3 and TRBJ2-5, is GAGVSQTPSNKVTEKGKYVELRCDPISGHTALYWYRQSLGQGPEFLIYFQGTGAADDSGLPNDRFFAVRPEGSVSTLKIQRTERGDSAVYLCARSLDGDPSTDTFGPGTRLLVL.

V usage is TRBV19 and J usage is TRBJ1-4; TRBD1 is a possible D gene (6 bases). Trimming left V 4 bases short and J 12 bases short, with 15 bases between. Germline CDR1 is LNHDA and CDR2 is SQIVND (reference sequence). CDR3 length equals 13 residues. The CDR3 loop is CASSTRGDHQLFF. The CDR3 bases are TGTGCCAGTAGTACTAGGGGGGACCATCAACTGTTTTTT.

About this clonotype itself: This may come from a read error, since a much larger clone is one base off. The chain links TRBV2 to TRBJ1-2; 9 bases line up with TRBD1. The CDR3 is 14 residues long. The germline V gene encodes CDR1 SNHLY and CDR2 FYNNEI. The CDR3 DNA reads as TGTGCCGGCAGCCCGGGACAGGGACCCTATGGCTACACCTTC. Its translation: CAGSPGQGPYGYTF.

The chain carries TRBV24-1 and TRBJ2-5, with a weak D call TRBD1 (5 bases). Germline assignment: CDR1 KGHDR and CDR2 SFDVKD. The CDR3 is 15 residues long. V dropped 5 bases and J dropped 5 bases, with 17 bases sitting between them. CDR3 DNA sequence: TGTGCCACCAGTGCTAATACAGGAAACAGGGAGACCCAGTACTTC. Its translation is CATSANTGNRETQYF.